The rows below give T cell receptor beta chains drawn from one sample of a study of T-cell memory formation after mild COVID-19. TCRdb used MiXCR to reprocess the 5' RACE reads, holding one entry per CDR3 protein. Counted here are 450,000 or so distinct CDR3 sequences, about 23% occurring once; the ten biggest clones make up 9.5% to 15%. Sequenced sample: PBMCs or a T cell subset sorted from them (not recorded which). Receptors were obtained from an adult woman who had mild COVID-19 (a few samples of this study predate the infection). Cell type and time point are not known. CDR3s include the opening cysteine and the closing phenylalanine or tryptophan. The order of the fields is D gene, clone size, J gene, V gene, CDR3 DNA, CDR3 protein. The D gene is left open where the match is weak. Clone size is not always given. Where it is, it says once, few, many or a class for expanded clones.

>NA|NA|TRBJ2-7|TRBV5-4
TGTGCCAGCAGCTCCGATAGGGCCGGGGTCGGGGAGCAGTACTTC
CASSSDRAGVGEQYF
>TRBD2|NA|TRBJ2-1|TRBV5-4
TGTGCCAGCAGCCCTATAGCGGGGGGGCGGTACAATGAGCAGTTCTTC
CASSPIAGGRYNEQFF
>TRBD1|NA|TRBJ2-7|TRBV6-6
TGTGCCAGCAGTTACCCCCCGACAGGGGGGAGCCCCTACGAGCAGTACTTC
CASSYPPTGGSPYEQYF
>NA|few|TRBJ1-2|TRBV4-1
TGCGCCAGCAGCCAGTCTCGCGGACCCTATGGCTACACCTTC
CASSQSRGPYGYTF
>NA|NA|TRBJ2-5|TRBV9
TGTGCCAGCAGCGTAGGGGGCTACTTTCAAGAGACCCAGTACTTC
CASSVGGYFQETQYF
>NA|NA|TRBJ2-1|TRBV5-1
TGCGCCAGCAGCTTGGGCACCCTGGCCGTCAATGAGCAGTTCTTC
CASSLGTLAVNEQFF
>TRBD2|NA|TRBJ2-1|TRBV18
TGTGCCAGCTCCCAACTAGCGGACTCCTACAATGAGCAGTTCTTC
CASSQLADSYNEQFF
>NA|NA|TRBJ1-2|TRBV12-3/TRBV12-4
TGTGCCAGCAGTTTTATACAGGTCTGGGGCTACACCTTC
CASSFIQVWGYTF
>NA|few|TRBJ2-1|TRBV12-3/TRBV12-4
TGTGCCAGCAGTTTGGTCGCTAGCGATTACAATGAGCAGTTCTTC
CASSLVASDYNEQFF
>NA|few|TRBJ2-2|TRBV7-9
TGTGCCAGCAGCTTAGAGGTTGGAGGGGCCACCGGGGAGCTGTTTTTT
CASSLEVGGATGELFF
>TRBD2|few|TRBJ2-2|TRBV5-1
TGCGCCAGCAGCTTGCTTAGCGGGGAACGCGGGGAGCTGTTTTTT
CASSLLSGERGELFF
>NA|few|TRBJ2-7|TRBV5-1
TGCGCCAGCAGCTTCGACAGAGGAGGATTACGAGAGCAGTACTTC
CASSFDRGGLREQYF
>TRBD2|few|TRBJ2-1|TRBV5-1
TGCGCCAGCAGCTCAACTAGCGGGAGCTCCTACAATGAGCAGTTCTTC
CASSSTSGSSYNEQFF
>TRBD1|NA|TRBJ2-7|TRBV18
TGTGCCAGCTCACCAGGTCACAGGGGGCCTTACGAGCAGTACTTC
CASSPGHRGPYEQYF
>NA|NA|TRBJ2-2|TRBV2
TGTGCCAGCAGTGATGCGCAGGAAAACACCAGGGAGCTGTTTTTT
CASSDAQENTRELFF
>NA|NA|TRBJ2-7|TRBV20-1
TGCAGTGCTAGAGAGACGTACGAGCAGTACTTC
CSARETYEQYF
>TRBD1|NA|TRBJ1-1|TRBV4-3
TGCGCCAGCAGCCAGAGACCAGGGGGGGAGACTGAAGCTTTCTTT
CASSQRPGGETEAFF
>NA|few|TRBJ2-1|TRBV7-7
TGTGCCAGCAGCGGAACCATGAGCTCCTACAATGAGCAGTTCTTC
CASSGTMSSYNEQFF
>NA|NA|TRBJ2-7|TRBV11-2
TGTGCCAGCAGCTTAGCGGCACGAAGTGTCGACGAGCAGTACTTC
CASSLAARSVDEQYF
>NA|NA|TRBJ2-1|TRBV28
TGTGCCAGCAGTTTATGGAGTGCCCCGGCCATTGAGCAGTTCTTC
CASSLWSAPAIEQFF
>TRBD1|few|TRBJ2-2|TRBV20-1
TGCAGTGCTAGAGACCCGGGACAGGGTAGGAACACCGGGGAGCTGTTTTTT
CSARDPGQGRNTGELFF
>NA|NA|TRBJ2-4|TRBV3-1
TGTGCCAGCAGCCTATGGACCAAAAGGAGCATTCAGTACTTC
CASSLWTKRSIQYF
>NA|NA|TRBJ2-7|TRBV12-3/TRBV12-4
TGTGCCAGCAGTCCGGACCTGGCCTCCTACGAGCAGTACTTC
CASSPDLASYEQYF
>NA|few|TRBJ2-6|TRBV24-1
TGTGCCACCAGTGCGGGGGGCACTGGGGCCAACGTCCTGACTTTC
CATSAGGTGANVLTF
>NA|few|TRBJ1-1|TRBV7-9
TGTGCCAGCAGCACAGGACAGCTAGATGAACATACTGAAGCTTTCTTT
CASSTGQLDEHTEAFF
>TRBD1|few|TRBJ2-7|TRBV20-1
TGCAGTGCACCCGTCCGGGACAGGGGGCAAAGCTCCTACGAGCAGTACTTC
CSAPVRDRGQSSYEQYF
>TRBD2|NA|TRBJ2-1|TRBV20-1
TGCAGTGCGCCCGTACTAGCGGGAGGCGCGGATGAGCAGTTCTTC
CSAPVLAGGADEQFF
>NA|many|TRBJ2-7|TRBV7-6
TGTGCCAGCAGCTCAAGCGGGACAGGAGGTTACGAGCAGTACTTC
CASSSSGTGGYEQYF
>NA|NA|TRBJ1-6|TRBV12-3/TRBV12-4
TGTGCCAGCATTCCCGGCGCCGGGGATAATTCACCCCTCCACTTT
CASIPGAGDNSPLHF
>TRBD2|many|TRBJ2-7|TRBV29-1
TGCAGCGTTGAAGTAGCGGGAGGGTCCTACGAGCAGTACTTC
CSVEVAGGSYEQYF
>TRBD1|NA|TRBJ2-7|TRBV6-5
TGTGCCAGCAGTTACTCAGGGGACAGGTGGACCTACGAGCAGTACTTC
CASSYSGDRWTYEQYF
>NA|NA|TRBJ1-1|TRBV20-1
TGCAGTGCTAGAGGAAGGGGATACGGGAACACTGAAGCTTTCTTT
CSARGRGYGNTEAFF
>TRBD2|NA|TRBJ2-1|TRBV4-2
TGTGCCAGCAGCCAGGACCCCTCTTCTAGCGGGAGTCGCAATGAGCAGTTCTTC
CASSQDPSSSGSRNEQFF
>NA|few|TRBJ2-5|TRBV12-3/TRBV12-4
TGTGCCAGCAGTTTCCACGACAGCCAAGAGACCCAGTACTTC
CASSFHDSQETQYF
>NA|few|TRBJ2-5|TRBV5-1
TGCGCCAGCAGCTTGGTGACACAACCCGTCGGGACCCAGTACTTC
CASSLVTQPVGTQYF
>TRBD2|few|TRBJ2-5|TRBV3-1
TGTGCCAGCGGAGGGTTAGCGGGCAAGGCCCAGTACTTC
CASGGLAGKAQYF
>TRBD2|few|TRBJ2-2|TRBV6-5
TGTGCCAGCAGTCCTATAGCGGGGGTCACCGGGGAGCTGTTTTTT
CASSPIAGVTGELFF
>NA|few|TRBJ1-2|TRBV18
TGTGCCAGCTCACCGGATAGGGACCTACTTCCCGCTGGCTACACCTTC
CASSPDRDLLPAGYTF
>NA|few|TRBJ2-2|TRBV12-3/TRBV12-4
TGTGCCAGTTCTCCCTTTCGTTCGAACACCGGGGAGCTGTTTTTT
CASSPFRSNTGELFF
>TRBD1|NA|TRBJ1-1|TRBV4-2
TGTGCCAGCAGCCAAGGGACAGGGTTCGGCACTGAAGCTTTCTTT
CASSQGTGFGTEAFF
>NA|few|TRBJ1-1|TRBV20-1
TGCAGTGCCGTCGGGGGAGGTTTGCTGGGCACTGAAGCTTTCTTT
CSAVGGGLLGTEAFF
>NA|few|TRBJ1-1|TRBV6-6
TGTGCCAGCAGTGCCAGTTACTCGAACACTGAAGCTTTCTTT
CASSASYSNTEAFF
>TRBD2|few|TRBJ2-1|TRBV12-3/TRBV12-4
TGTGCCAGCAGTTACTCACTAGCGGGAGGGCCGGGTTCGCAGTTCTTC
CASSYSLAGGPGSQFF
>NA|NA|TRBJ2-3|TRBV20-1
TGCAGTGCTAGAAGTGGGGCTCCCCACGGAGATACGCAGTATTTT
CSARSGAPHGDTQYF
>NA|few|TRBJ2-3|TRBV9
TGTGCCAGCAGCGCCGGTTCACGGGCAGATACGCAGTATTTT
CASSAGSRADTQYF
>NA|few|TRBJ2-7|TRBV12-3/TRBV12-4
TGTGCCAGGAGGACCGTTCCAAAGGCTCACGAGCAGTACTTC
CARRTVPKAHEQYF
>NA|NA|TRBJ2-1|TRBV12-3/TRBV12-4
TGTGCCAGCAGTTCGTGGGGCCGCCTGGACAATGAGCAGTTCTTC
CASSSWGRLDNEQFF
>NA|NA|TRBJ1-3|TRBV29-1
TGCAGCGTTGAAGAGGGGTCCCTGGAATCTGGAAACACCATATATTTT
CSVEEGSLESGNTIYF